This TCR beta chain originates from a study of blood T cell repertoires in COVID-19. Turning to the study itself: The United States, Italy and Spain provided the acute and convalescent COVID-19 samples. T cells, B-cell-depleted T cells, or PBMCs provided the cDNA or gDNA that served as material.

Source study methods: From reference gene primer amplification, estimates of nucleated cell counts were derived. Assay: immunoSEQ multiplex PCR; the TCRdb copy retains only in-frame clones and omits some. That table supplies the V and J calls and clone size; D and trimming were determined from the DNA. The data contain 50,000 to 55,000 clones, about 86% of them singletons. Germline CDR1 KGHDR, CDR2 SFDVKD. This CDR3 is 13 amino acids long. The trim removed 1 base at V and 7 bases at J, leaving 0 bases unmatched. This clone has more than one count but fewer than ten. The material sequenced was peripheral blood. The chain has TRBV24-1 and TRBJ2-1, with 7 bases matching TRBD2. This receptor was identified in a man aged 45-65 years with acute or convalescent COVID-19. As DNA, the CDR3 is TGTGCCACCAGTGATTTAGCGGGGAATGAGCAGTTCTTC. Amino acid sequence: CATSDLAGNEQFF.